The sequence of this TCR beta chain was determined in a study of blood T cell repertoires in COVID-19. Measured with immunoSEQ multiplex PCR; TCRdb has only the in-frame clones, and not every one. The table includes about 250,000 clones, roughly 81% detected once. CDR1 is SGDLS, CDR2 YYNGEE, per germline. Germline trimming cut 2 bases from V and 2 bases from J; bases unmatched to any gene: 4. The CDR3 sequence is 16 residues long. The sample comprised peripheral blood. The J gene is TRBJ2-1, the V gene TRBV9; 10 nucleotides line up with TRBD1. The receptor comes from a man in his fifties or sixties with acute or convalescent COVID-19. In nucleotides, the CDR3 is TGTGCCAGCAGCGTTGGACAGGGGGTGACCTACAATGAGCAGTTCTTC. As protein: CASSVGQGVTYNEQFF.